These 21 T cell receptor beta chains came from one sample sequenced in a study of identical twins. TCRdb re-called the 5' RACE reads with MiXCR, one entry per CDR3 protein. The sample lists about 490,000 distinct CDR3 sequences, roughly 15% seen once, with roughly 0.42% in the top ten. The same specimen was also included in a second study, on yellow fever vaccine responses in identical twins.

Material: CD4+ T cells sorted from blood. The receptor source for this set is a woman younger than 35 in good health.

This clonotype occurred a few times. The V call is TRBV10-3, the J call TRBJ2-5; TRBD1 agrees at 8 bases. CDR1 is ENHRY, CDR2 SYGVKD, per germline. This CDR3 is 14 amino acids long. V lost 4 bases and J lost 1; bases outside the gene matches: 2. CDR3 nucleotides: TGTGCCATCAGTGGGGGACAGGTCCAAGAGACCCAGTACTTC. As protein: CAISGGQVQETQYF.

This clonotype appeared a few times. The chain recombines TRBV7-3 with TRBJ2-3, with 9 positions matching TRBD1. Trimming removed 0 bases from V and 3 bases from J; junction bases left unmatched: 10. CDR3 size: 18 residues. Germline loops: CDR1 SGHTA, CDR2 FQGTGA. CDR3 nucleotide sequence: TGTGCCAGCAGCTTAACGCCGACGGGACAGGGTATGACAGATACGCAGTATTTT. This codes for CASSLTPTGQGMTDTQYF.

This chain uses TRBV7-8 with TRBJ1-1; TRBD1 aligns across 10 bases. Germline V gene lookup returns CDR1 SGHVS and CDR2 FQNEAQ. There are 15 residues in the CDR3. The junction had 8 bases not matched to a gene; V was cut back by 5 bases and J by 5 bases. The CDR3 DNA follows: TGTGCCAGCAGCCCTTTGACAGGGGGCGCGACTGAAGCTTTCTTT. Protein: CASSPLTGGATEAFF.

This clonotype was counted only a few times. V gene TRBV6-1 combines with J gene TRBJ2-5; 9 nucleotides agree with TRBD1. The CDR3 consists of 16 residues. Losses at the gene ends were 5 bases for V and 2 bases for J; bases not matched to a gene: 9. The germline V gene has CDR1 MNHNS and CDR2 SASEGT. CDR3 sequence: CASSRSGTGRQETQYF. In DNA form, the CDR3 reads TGTGCCAGCAGTAGGTCCGGGACAGGGAGGCAAGAGACCCAGTACTTC.

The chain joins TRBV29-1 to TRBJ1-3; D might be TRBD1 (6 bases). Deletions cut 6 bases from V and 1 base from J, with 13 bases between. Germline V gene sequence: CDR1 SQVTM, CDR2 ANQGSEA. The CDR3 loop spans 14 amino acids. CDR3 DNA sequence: TGCAGCGTCTCCACAGGGATGTCTGGAAACACCATATATTTT. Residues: CSVSTGMSGNTIYF. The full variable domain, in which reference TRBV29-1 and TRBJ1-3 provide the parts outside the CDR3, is SAVISQKPSRDICQRGTSLTIQCQVDSQVTMMFWYRQQPGQSLTLIATANQGSEATYESGFVIDKFPISRPNLTFSTLTVSNMSPEDSSIYLCSVSTGMSGNTIYFGEGSWLTVV.

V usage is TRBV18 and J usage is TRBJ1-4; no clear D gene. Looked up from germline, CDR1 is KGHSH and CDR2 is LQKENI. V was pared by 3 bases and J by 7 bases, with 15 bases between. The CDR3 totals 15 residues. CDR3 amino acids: CASSPLPMVGEKLFF. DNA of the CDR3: TGTGCCAGCTCACCTCTGCCCATGGTCGGTGAAAAACTGTTTTTT. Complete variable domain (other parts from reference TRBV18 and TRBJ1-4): NAGVMQNPRHLVRRRGQEARLRCSPMKGHSHVYWYRQLPEEGLKFMVYLQKENIIDESGMPKERFSAEFPKEGPSILRIQQVVRGDSAAYFCASSPLPMVGEKLFFGSGTQLSVL.

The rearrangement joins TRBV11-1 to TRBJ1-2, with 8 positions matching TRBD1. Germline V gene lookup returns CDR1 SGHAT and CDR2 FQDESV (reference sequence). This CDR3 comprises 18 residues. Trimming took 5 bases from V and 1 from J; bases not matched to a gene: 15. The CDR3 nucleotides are TGTGCCAGCAGCATCGCTAGGGACAGGCCTACCCTTAACTATGGCTACACCTTC. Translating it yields CASSIARDRPTLNYGYTF.

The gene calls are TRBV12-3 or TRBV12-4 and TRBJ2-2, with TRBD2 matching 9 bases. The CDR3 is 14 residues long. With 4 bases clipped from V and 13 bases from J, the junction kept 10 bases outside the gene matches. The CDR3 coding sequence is TGTGCCAGCAGTTCAGACATAGCGGGAGATGGGCTGTTTTTT. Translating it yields CASSSDIAGDGLFF.

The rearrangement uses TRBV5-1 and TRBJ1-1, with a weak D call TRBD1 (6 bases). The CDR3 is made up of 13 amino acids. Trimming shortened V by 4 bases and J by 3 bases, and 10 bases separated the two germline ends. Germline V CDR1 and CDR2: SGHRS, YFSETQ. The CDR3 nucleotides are TGCGCCAGCAGCAGAGGGGGGGACACTGAAGCTTTCTTT. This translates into CASSRGGDTEAFF.

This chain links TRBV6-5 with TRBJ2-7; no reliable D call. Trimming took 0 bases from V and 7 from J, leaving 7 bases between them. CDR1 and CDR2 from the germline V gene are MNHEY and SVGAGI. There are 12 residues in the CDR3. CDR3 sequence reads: CASSYSDGEQYF. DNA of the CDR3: TGTGCCAGCAGTTACTCCGACGGTGAGCAGTACTTC.

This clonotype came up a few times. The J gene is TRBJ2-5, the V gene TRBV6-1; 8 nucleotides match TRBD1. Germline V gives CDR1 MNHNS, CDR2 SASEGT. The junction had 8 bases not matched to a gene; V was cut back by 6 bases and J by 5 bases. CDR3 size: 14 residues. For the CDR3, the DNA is TGTGCCAGCAGGGACGGACAGGGAGTGGAGACCCAGTACTTC. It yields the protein CASRDGQGVETQYF.

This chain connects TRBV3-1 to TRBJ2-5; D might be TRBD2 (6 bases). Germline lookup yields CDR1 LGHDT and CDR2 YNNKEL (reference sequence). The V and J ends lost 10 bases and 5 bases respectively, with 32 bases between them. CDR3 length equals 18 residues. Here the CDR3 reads CAISLRRGRGMPGETQYF. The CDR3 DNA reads TGTGCCATCAGTTTAAGGCGGGGTCGGGGCATGCCAGGGGAGACCCAGTACTTC.

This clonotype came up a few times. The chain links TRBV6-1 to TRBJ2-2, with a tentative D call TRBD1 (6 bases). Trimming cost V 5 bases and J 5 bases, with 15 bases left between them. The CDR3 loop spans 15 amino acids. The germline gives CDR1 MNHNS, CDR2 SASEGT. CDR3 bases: TGTGCCAGCAGTCGCGACAGGCTGACTACCGGGGAGCTGTTTTTT. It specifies CASSRDRLTTGELFF.

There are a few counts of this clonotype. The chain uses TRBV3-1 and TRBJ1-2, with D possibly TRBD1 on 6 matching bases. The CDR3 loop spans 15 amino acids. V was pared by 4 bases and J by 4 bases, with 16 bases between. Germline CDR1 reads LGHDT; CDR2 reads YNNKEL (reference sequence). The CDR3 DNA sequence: TGTGCCAGCAGCCTCACGGACAGAGAGCTCTATGGCTACACCTTC. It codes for CASSLTDRELYGYTF.

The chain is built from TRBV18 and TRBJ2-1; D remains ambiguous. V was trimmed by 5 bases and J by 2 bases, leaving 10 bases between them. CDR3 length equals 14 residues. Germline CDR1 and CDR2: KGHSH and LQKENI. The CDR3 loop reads CASSESQTYNEQFF. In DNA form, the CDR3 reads TGTGCCAGCTCAGAGAGCCAGACCTACAATGAGCAGTTCTTC. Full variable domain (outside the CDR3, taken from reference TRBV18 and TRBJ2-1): NAGVMQNPRHLVRRRGQEARLRCSPMKGHSHVYWYRQLPEEGLKFMVYLQKENIIDESGMPKERFSAEFPKEGPSILRIQQVVRGDSAAYFCASSESQTYNEQFFGPGTRLTVL.

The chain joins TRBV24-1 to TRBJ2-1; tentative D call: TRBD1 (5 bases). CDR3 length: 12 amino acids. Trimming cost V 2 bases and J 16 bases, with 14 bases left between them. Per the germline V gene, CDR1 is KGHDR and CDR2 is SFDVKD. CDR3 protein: CATSDSGRRVFF. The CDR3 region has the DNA TGTGCCACCAGTGATTCAGGGCGGCGTGTCTTCTTC.

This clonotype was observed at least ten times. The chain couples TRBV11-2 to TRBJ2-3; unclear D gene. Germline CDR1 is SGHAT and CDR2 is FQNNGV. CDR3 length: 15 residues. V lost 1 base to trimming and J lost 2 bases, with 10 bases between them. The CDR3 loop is CASSLAPAHTDTQYF. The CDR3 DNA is TGTGCCAGCAGCTTAGCCCCCGCCCACACAGATACGCAGTATTTT. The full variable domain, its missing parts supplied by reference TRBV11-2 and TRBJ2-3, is EAGVAQSPRYKIIEKRQSVAFWCNPISGHATLYWYQQILGQGPKLLIQFQNNGVVDDSQLPKDRFSAERLKGVDSTLKIQPAKLEDSAVYLCASSLAPAHTDTQYFGPGTRLTVL.

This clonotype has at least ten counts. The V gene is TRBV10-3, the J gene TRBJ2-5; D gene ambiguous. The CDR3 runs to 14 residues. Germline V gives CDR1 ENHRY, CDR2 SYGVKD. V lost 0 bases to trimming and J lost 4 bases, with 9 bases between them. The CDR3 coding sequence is TGTGCCATCAGTGAGTCCCTATTAGGAGAGACCCAGTACTTC. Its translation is CAISESLLGETQYF.

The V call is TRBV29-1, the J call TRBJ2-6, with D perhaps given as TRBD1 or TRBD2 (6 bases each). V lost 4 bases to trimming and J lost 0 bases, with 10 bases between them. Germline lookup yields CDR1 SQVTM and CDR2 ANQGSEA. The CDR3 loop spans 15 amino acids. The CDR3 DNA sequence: TGCAGCGTTGTGGAGGGGGTCTCTGGGGCCAACGTCCTGACTTTC. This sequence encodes CSVVEGVSGANVLTF. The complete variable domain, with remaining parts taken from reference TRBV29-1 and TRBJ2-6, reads SAVISQKPSRDICQRGTSLTIQCQVDSQVTMMFWYRQQPGQSLTLIATANQGSEATYESGFVIDKFPISRPNLTFSTLTVSNMSPEDSSIYLCSVVEGVSGANVLTFGAGSRLTVL.

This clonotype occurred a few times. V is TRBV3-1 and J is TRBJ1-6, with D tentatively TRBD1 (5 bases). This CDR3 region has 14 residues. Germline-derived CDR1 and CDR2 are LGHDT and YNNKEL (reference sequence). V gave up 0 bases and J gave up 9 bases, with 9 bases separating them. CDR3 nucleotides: TGTGCCAGCAGCCAAGATCCTGGGGGTTCACCCCTCCACTTT. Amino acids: CASSQDPGGSPLHF. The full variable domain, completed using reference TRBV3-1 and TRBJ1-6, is DTAVSQTPKYLVTQMGNDKSIKCEQNLGHDTMYWYKQDSKKFLKIMFSYNNKELIINETVPNRFSPKSPDKAHLNLHINSLELGDSAVYFCASSQDPGGSPLHFGNGTRLTVT.

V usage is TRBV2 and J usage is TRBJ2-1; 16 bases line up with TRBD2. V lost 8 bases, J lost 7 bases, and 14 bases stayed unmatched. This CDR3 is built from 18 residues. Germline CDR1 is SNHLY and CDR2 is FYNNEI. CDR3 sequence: CASCFPLGLAGGPNEQFF. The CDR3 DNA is TGTGCCAGCTGTTTCCCACTGGGACTAGCGGGAGGGCCGAATGAGCAGTTCTTC.